This entry lists 8 T cell receptor beta chains sequenced from one sample in a study of blood T cell repertoires in COVID-19. Here immunoSEQ multiplex PCR was the method, and the copy in TCRdb shows in-frame clones only, minus some. Among some 120,000 clones listed, more than 75% were seen once. Sequenced sample: peripheral blood. Receptor source: a woman aged 45-60 years who had recovered from COVID-19.

The gene calls are TRBV7-7 and TRBJ2-2; D might be TRBD2 (5 bases). Germline V lookup: CDR1 SSHAT, CDR2 FNYEAQ (reference sequence). This CDR3 is 14 amino acids long. The V end lost 3 bases, the J end lost 5 bases, and 10 bases lay between the germline ends. The CDR3 loop is CASSFIGGTGELFF. Written as DNA, the CDR3 is TGTGCCAGCAGCTTCATCGGCGGGACCGGGGAGCTGTTTTTT.

This chain connects TRBV5-4 to TRBJ2-2, with 8 bases that match TRBD2. Germline V gene data show CDR1 as SGHNT and CDR2 as YYREEE (reference sequence). The CDR3 extends over 14 amino acids. V lost 4 bases, J lost 6 bases, and 5 bases stayed unmatched. CDR3 protein: CASSTGTSSGELFF. CDR3 in DNA: TGTGCCAGCAGCACCGGGACTAGTTCCGGGGAGCTGTTTTTT.

J is TRBJ1-3 and V is TRBV30, with D possibly matching TRBD1 (6 bases). The CDR3 is made up of 12 amino acids. The ends were cut back, 6 bases at V and 4 bases at J, with 10 bases in the middle. Looked up from germline, CDR1 is GTSNPN and CDR2 is SVGIG (reference sequence). This CDR3 is CACDRLGNTIYF. The CDR3 DNA reads as TGTGCCTGCGACAGGTTAGGAAACACCATATATTTT. The full variable domain, in which reference TRBV30 and TRBJ1-3 provide the parts outside the CDR3, is SQTIHQWPATLVQPVGSPLSLECTVEGTSNPNLYWYRQAAGRGLQLLFYSVGIGQISSEVPQNLSASRPQDRQFILSSKKLLLSDSGFYLCACDRLGNTIYFGEGSWLTVV.

The genes are TRBV11-2 and TRBJ2-3; possible D gene TRBD2, 5 bases. The V end lost 6 bases, the J end lost 2 bases, and 9 bases lay between the germline ends. The CDR3 is made up of 13 amino acids. Germline CDR1 is SGHAT and CDR2 is FQNNGV. The CDR3 bases are TGTGCCAGCAGGAAGGGAGCCACAGATACGCAGTATTTT. Encoded protein: CASRKGATDTQYF.

The rearrangement uses TRBV7-9 and TRBJ2-3, with D tentatively TRBD2 (5 bases). The germline CDR1 and CDR2 sequences are SEHNR and FQNEAQ (reference sequence). This CDR3 is 14 amino acids long. V was trimmed by 3 bases and J by 8 bases, leaving 15 bases between them. The chain's CDR3 is CASSFVMGEGTQYF. CDR3 nucleotide sequence: TGTGCCAGCAGCTTTGTGATGGGAGAGGGTACGCAGTATTTT.

V and J are TRBV9 and TRBJ2-3, with TRBD2 matching 7 bases. With V trimmed by 8 bases and J by 7 bases, 7 bases remained unmatched. CDR1 and CDR2 from the germline V gene are SGDLS and YYNGEE. The CDR3 has 12 residues. The CDR3 region is CASGEGTYTQYF. As DNA, the CDR3 is TGTGCCAGTGGGGAGGGCACCTATACGCAGTATTTT.

Of note for this clone: Other DNA variants within this sample encode the same CDR3. V and J are TRBV6-5 and TRBJ1-1, with 7 bases aligning to TRBD1. The germline V gene encodes CDR1 MNHEY and CDR2 SVGAGI. The ends lost 0 bases at V and 1 base at J; junction bases unmatched: 2. This CDR3 spans 15 amino acids. The CDR3 reads CASSYSRQGNTEAFF. Written as DNA, the CDR3 is TGTGCCAGCAGTTACTCTAGACAGGGGAACACTGAAGCTTTCTTT.

The rearrangement links TRBV11-3 to TRBJ1-2; 11 bases line up with TRBD1. This CDR3 spans 14 amino acids. The germline gives CDR1 SGHNT, CDR2 YENEEA. The J segment lost 7 bases and the V segment lost 6 bases, leaving 7 bases of the junction unmatched. CDR3 sequence reads: CASSKRTGGFGYTF. CDR3 coding DNA: TGTGCCAGCAGTAAGAGGACAGGGGGCTTTGGCTACACCTTC.